The 25 T cell receptor beta chains below were found in one sample sequenced in a study of technical replicates of blood from a handful of donors (dated by TCRdb to about 2017). To prepare the library, the immunoSEQ multiplex PCR assay was applied. Here the immuneACCESS table is served through TCRdb, limited to in-frame sequences with V and J called. Missing clones are a known gap in these copies; in checked studies unresolved V genes cover under half, and the rest lacks a known reason. This sample gives some 60,000 clones in total; 91% of them show up just once. Around 3.6% of the sample comes from the top ten. The specimen was PBMCs. The receptors derive from a human donor in good health. Some clones in this sample may be carry-over from other donors' samples.

This chain links TRBV2 with TRBJ2-1; 9 bases are a match to TRBD1. Trimming removed 7 bases from V and 16 bases from J; junction bases left unmatched: 5. This CDR3 spans 10 amino acids. Germline CDR1 is SNHLY and CDR2 is FYNNEI. The CDR3 reads CASKGQGRFF. CDR3 sequence (DNA): TGTGCCAGCAAGGGACAGGGTCGATTCTTC. The whole variable domain, filled in from reference TRBV2 and TRBJ2-1, reads EPEVTQTPSHQVTQMGQEVILRCVPISNHLYFYWYRQILGQKVEFLVSFYNNEISEKSEIFDDQFSVERPDGSNFTLKIRSTKLEDSAMYFCASKGQGRFFGPGTRLTVL.

The V gene is TRBV5-4, the J gene TRBJ2-2, with 7 bases fitting TRBD2. V shed 5 bases and J 2 bases; nucleotides not matched to a gene: 6. Germline V gene lookup returns CDR1 SGHNT and CDR2 YYREEE (reference sequence). There are 15 residues in the CDR3. The CDR3 coding sequence is TGTGCCAGCAGTTGGGAGGGACGCAACACCGGGGAGCTGTTTTTT. As protein: CASSWEGRNTGELFF.

This chain joins TRBV4-1 and TRBJ2-7; 10 nucleotides agree with TRBD2. Trimming removed 4 bases from V and 0 bases from J; junction bases left unmatched: 15. Germline CDR1 MGHRA, CDR2 YSYEKL. CDR3 size: 19 residues. CDR3 in DNA: TGCGCCAGCAGCCGAACCTCGGATAGCGGGGGGACTAGCTCCTACGAGCAGTACTTC. It specifies CASSRTSDSGGTSSYEQYF.

The V call is TRBV7-9, the J call TRBJ2-1, with 8 bases that match TRBD1. Trimming at V came to 6 bases and at J to 2 bases, leaving 9 bases not matched to a gene. The CDR3 is made up of 16 amino acids. CDR1 SEHNR and CDR2 FQNEAQ come from the germline V gene (reference sequence). The CDR3 loop is CASRPTGEVAYNEQFF. CDR3 DNA: TGTGCCAGCAGACCGACAGGGGAGGTTGCCTACAATGAGCAGTTCTTC. Complete variable domain (other parts from reference TRBV7-9 and TRBJ2-1): DTGVSQNPRHKITKRGQNVTFRCDPISEHNRLYWYRQTLGQGPEFLTYFQNEAQLEKSRLLSDRFSAERPKGSFSTLEIQRTEQGDSAMYLCASRPTGEVAYNEQFFGPGTRLTVL.

J is TRBJ2-3 and V is TRBV29-1; D is ambiguous. V was pared by 3 bases and J by 2 bases, with 9 bases between. The CDR3 is 13 residues long. Germline CDR1 and CDR2: SQVTM and ANQGSEA. For the CDR3, the DNA is TGCAGCGTTGATTACCAGGACACAGATACGCAGTATTTT. It specifies CSVDYQDTDTQYF.

As concerns this clone: This specimen includes other DNA sequences encoding the same CDR3. This chain joins TRBV18 and TRBJ1-1; TRBD1 aligns across 7 bases. The CDR3 loop spans 14 amino acids. Losses at the gene ends were 4 bases for V and 2 bases for J; bases not matched to a gene: 4. Looked up from germline, CDR1 is KGHSH and CDR2 is LQKENI. This CDR3 is CASSQGAGNTEAFF. CDR3 DNA sequence: TGTGCCAGCTCACAGGGGGCAGGAAACACTGAAGCTTTCTTT.

The chain links TRBV6-1 to TRBJ1-2, with 7 bases matching TRBD1. V lost 4 bases, J lost 6 bases, and 11 bases stayed unmatched. The CDR3 extends over 15 amino acids. From germline, CDR1 is MNHNS and CDR2 SASEGT. Here the CDR3 reads CASSVERGRLNGYTF. CDR3 in DNA: TGTGCCAGCAGTGTGGAAAGGGGGCGACTGAATGGCTACACCTTC.

About this clone: Additional DNA sequences in this sample encode the identical CDR3. V gene TRBV5-1 combines with J gene TRBJ2-1; possible D gene TRBD2, 5 bases. Trimming pared 3 bases from V and 4 bases from J, leaving 11 bases between. The CDR3 contains 14 residues. Germline V lookup: CDR1 SGHRS, CDR2 YFSETQ. The CDR3 region is CASSSAGGYNEQFF. The CDR3, as DNA: TGCGCCAGCAGCTCCGCGGGTGGTTACAATGAGCAGTTCTTC.

This clone has just one count. The V gene is TRBV12-5, the J gene TRBJ2-1, with 7 bases lining up with TRBD2. Looked up from germline, CDR1 is LGHNT and CDR2 is FRNRAP. Trimming cost V 4 bases and J 1 base; bases outside gene matches: 7. This CDR3 spans 16 amino acids. CDR3 in DNA: TGTGCTAGTGGTTCTCAAGCGGGATTGTCCTACAATGAGCAGTTCTTC. It yields the protein CASGSQAGLSYNEQFF.

The chain employs TRBV29-1 and TRBJ2-1, with D tentatively TRBD2 (6 bases). V was cut by 2 bases and J by 8 bases, with 10 bases left in between. Germline V CDR1 and CDR2: SQVTM, ANQGSEA. The CDR3 covers 12 residues. The CDR3 nucleotides read TGCAGCGTTGAATGGGGGGTCGATGAGCAGTTCTTC. Residues: CSVEWGVDEQFF.

The gene calls are TRBV27 and TRBJ2-7; possible D gene TRBD2, 5 bases. The CDR3 sequence is 14 residues long. CDR1 is MNHEY, CDR2 SMNVEV, per germline (reference sequence). V was clipped by 6 bases and J by 0 bases, with 12 bases between them. Written as DNA, the CDR3 is TGTGCCAGCAGCCGAGACCGGGACTCCTACGAGCAGTACTTC. This translates into CASSRDRDSYEQYF.

J is TRBJ1-2 and V is TRBV11-1; 7 bases are shared with TRBD1. Looked up from germline, CDR1 is SGHAT and CDR2 is FQDESV (reference sequence). Trimming at V came to 4 bases and at J to 10 bases, leaving 12 bases not matched to a gene. The length of the CDR3 is 14 residues. CDR3: CASSSRLGQATYTF. The CDR3 DNA follows: TGTGCCAGCAGCTCGCGACTTGGACAGGCCACCTACACCTTC.

The chain uses TRBV18 and TRBJ2-3; 9 nucleotides line up with TRBD2. CDR1 and CDR2 (germline): KGHSH, LQKENI. V dropped 4 bases and J dropped 3; count of bases not matched to a gene: 8. CDR3 size: 16 residues. This chain's CDR3 is CASSLRLSGGTDTQYF. CDR3 sequence (DNA): TGTGCCAGCTCACTCCGACTAAGCGGGGGGACAGATACGCAGTATTTT.

The sample holds one count of this clone. The rearrangement links TRBV19 to TRBJ2-7; 9 nucleotides agree with TRBD1. The CDR3 is 14 residues long. J lost 3 bases, V lost 5 bases, and 5 bases had no gene match. The germline V gene has CDR1 LNHDA and CDR2 SQIVND (reference sequence). The CDR3 coding sequence is TGTGCCAGTAGTCACGGGACAGGGCTCTACGAGCAGTACTTC. This encodes CASSHGTGLYEQYF.

The chain joins TRBV4-3 to TRBJ1-2; maybe TRBD1 (5 bases). The V gene's germline CDR1 is LGHNA and CDR2 YSLEER. This CDR3 comprises 16 residues. Trimming pared 0 bases from V and 4 bases from J, leaving 15 bases between. In DNA, the CDR3 is TGCGCCAGCAGCCAAGATCCCGGGGGTCGGTTCTATGGCTACACCTTC. This encodes CASSQDPGGRFYGYTF.

CDR3 sequence reads: CASRPGGMNTEAFF. CDR3 DNA sequence: TGTGCCAGCCGACCGGGGGGAATGAACACTGAAGCTTTCTTT. J is TRBJ1-1 and V is TRBV6-5; TRBD1 might be the D (5 bases). The CDR3 has 14 amino acids. Trimming left V 8 bases short and J 0 bases short, with 13 bases between. Germline-derived CDR1 and CDR2 are MNHEY and SVGAGI.

V is TRBV7-2 and J is TRBJ1-2, with no clear D. This CDR3 comprises 12 residues. Looked up from germline, CDR1 is SGHTA and CDR2 is FQGNSA. Trimming shortened V by 4 bases and J by 8 bases, and 11 bases separated the two germline ends. This CDR3 reads CASSWERLGYTF. The DNA of the CDR3 is TGTGCCAGCAGCTGGGAGAGGTTGGGCTACACCTTC.

The V and J genes are TRBV4-3 and TRBJ2-1, with 10 bases identical to TRBD2. V gave up 0 bases and J gave up 6 bases; unmatched junction bases: 17. The CDR3 is 20 amino acids. Per germline, CDR1 LGHNA and CDR2 YSLEER. CDR3 protein: CASSQDPTSSGRASFNEQFF. For the CDR3, the DNA is TGCGCCAGCAGCCAAGACCCGACTTCGAGCGGGAGGGCTTCTTTCAATGAGCAGTTCTTC.

The chain joins TRBV7-2 to TRBJ1-1; unclear D gene. This CDR3 is built from 15 residues. CDR1 is SGHTA and CDR2 is FQGNSA in the germline V gene. Deletions cut 6 bases from V and 0 bases from J, with 14 bases between. The CDR3 DNA is TGTGCCAGCAGGACCGAGGGAGCGATGAACACTGAAGCTTTCTTT. The encoded protein is CASRTEGAMNTEAFF.

The V gene is TRBV7-9, the J gene TRBJ2-1; D may be TRBD1 (5 bases). The CDR3 runs 16 residues. From germline, CDR1 is SEHNR and CDR2 FQNEAQ (reference sequence). Trimming removed 3 bases at V and 6 bases at J, with 18 bases between. The CDR3 DNA reads TGTGCCAGCAGCTTCTGGGGCCGCACAGCTTCCAATGAGCAGTTCTTC. It specifies CASSFWGRTASNEQFF.

The gene calls are TRBV5-1 and TRBJ1-2; TRBD1 aligns across 8 bases. Germline V lookup: CDR1 SGHRS, CDR2 YFSETQ. This CDR3 contains 17 residues. Trimming removed 4 bases from V and 0 bases from J; junction bases left unmatched: 11. The CDR3 DNA sequence: TGCGCCAGCAGCCCTAAAGTAACAGGGGGATCTAACTATGGCTACACCTTC. Translating it yields CASSPKVTGGSNYGYTF.

This sequence joins TRBV4-3 and TRBJ2-2; D call uncertain. The germline gives CDR1 LGHNA, CDR2 YSLEER. Trimming removed 0 bases from V and 2 bases from J, with 7 bases in between. This CDR3 region has 15 residues. This CDR3 is CASSQDVLNTGELFF. CDR3 nucleotides: TGCGCCAGCAGCCAAGATGTACTTAACACCGGGGAGCTGTTTTTT.

The rearrangement joins TRBV29-1 to TRBJ2-5; possible D gene TRBD1, 5 bases. V was shortened by 6 bases and J by 7 bases, with 12 bases between the two germline ends. CDR3 size: 11 residues. CDR1 is SQVTM and CDR2 is ANQGSEA in the germline V gene. The CDR3 loop reads CSVDTLGTQYF. The DNA for the CDR3 is TGCAGCGTGGACACCCTCGGGACCCAGTACTTC.

The chain uses TRBV15 and TRBJ2-3; D may be TRBD2 (6 bases). The CDR3 length is 15 residues. Germline V gene data show CDR1 as LNHNV and CDR2 as YYDKDF (reference sequence). The V gene lost 5 bases and the J gene lost 0 bases, with 12 bases spanning the gap. CDR3 nucleotide sequence: TGTGCCACCAGCCGTAGCGGAAGGAGCACAGATACGCAGTATTTT. Its translation: CATSRSGRSTDTQYF.

This chain links TRBV6-1 with TRBJ2-3, with TRBD2 identical over 14 bases. The CDR3 runs 15 residues. Germline CDR1 is MNHNS and CDR2 is SASEGT. After removal of 7 bases from V and 4 bases from J, the junction contained 4 bases not matched to a gene. The CDR3 reads CASMRLAGGSDTQYF. The CDR3 DNA reads TGTGCCAGCATGAGACTAGCGGGGGGGTCAGATACGCAGTATTTT.